The T cell receptor (beta chain) described here comes from a study of CD8+ T cells in alopecia areata. The sequencing template was cDNA reverse transcribed from extracted RNA. Assay used: immunoSEQ multiplex PCR; TCRdb lists only in-frame clones, some missing. The sample has 100,000 to 150,000 clones; about 50% are singletons. V was cut by 4 bases and J by 0 bases, with 10 bases left in between. The CDR3 runs to 15 residues. CDR1 and CDR2 from the germline V gene are LGHNA and YNFKEQ. V gene TRBV4-2 combines with J gene TRBJ1-5; no clear D gene. The sequence derives from a human donor with alopecia areata. Source: CD8+ T cells sorted from blood, taken at week 0. CDR3 in amino acids: CASSPEDGSNQPQHF. The DNA for the CDR3 is TGTGCCAGCAGCCCCGAGGACGGTAGCAATCAGCCCCAGCATTTT.